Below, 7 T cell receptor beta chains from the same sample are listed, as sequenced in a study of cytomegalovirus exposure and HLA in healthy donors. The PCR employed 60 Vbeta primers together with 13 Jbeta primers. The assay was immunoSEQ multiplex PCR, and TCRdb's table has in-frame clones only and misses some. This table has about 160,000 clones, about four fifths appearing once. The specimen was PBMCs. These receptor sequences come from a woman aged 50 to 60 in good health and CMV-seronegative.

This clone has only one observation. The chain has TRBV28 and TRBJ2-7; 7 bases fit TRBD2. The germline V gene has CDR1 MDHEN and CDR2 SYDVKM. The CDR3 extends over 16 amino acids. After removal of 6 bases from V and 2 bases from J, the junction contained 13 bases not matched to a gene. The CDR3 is CASSLPGSGAPYEQYF. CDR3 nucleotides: TGTGCCAGCAGCCTCCCGGGAAGCGGGGCTCCCTACGAGCAGTACTTC.

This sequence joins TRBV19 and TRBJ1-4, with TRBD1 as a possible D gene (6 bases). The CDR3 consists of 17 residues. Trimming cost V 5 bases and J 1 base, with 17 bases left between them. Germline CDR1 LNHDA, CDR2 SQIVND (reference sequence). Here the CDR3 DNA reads TGTGCCAGTAGTCCCGGGACAAAAACTGGAACTAATGAAAAACTGTTTTTT. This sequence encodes CASSPGTKTGTNEKLFF.

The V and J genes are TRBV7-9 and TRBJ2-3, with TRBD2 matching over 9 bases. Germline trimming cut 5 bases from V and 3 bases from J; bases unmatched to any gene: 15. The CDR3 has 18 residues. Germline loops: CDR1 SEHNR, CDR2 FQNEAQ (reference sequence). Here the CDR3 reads CASSPVPLAGDITDTQYF. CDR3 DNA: TGTGCCAGCAGCCCAGTTCCCTTAGCGGGAGATATAACAGATACGCAGTATTTT.

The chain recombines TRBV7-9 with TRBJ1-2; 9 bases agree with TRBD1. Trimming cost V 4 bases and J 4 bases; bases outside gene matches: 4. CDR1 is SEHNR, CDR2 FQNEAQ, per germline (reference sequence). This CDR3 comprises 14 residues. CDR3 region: CASSSDRGGYGYTF. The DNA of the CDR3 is TGTGCCAGCAGCTCAGACAGGGGGGGCTATGGCTACACCTTC.

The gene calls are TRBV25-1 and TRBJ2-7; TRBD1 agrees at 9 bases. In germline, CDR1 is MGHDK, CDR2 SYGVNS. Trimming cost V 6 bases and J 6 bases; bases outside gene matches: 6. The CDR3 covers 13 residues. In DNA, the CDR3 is TGTGCCAGCAGGGGACAGGGTGAAGGCGAGCAGTACTTC. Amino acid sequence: CASRGQGEGEQYF.

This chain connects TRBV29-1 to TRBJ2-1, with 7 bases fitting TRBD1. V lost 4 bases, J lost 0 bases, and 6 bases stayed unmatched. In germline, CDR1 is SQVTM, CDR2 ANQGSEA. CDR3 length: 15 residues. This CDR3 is CSVVPHRGSYNEQFF. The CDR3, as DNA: TGCAGCGTTGTCCCTCACAGGGGCTCCTACAATGAGCAGTTCTTC.

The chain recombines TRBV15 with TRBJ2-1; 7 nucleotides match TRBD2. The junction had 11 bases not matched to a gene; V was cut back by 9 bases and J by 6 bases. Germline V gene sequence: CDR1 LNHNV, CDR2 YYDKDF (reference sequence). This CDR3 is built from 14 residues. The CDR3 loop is CATAGTKSTNEQFF. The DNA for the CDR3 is TGTGCCACAGCCGGGACTAAAAGCACCAATGAGCAGTTCTTC. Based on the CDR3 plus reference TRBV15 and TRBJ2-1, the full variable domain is DAMVIQNPRYQVTQFGKPVTLSCSQTLNHNVMYWYQQKSSQAPKLLFHYYDKDFNNEADTPDNFQSRRPNTSFCFLDIRSPGLGDTAMYLCATAGTKSTNEQFFGPGTRLTVL.